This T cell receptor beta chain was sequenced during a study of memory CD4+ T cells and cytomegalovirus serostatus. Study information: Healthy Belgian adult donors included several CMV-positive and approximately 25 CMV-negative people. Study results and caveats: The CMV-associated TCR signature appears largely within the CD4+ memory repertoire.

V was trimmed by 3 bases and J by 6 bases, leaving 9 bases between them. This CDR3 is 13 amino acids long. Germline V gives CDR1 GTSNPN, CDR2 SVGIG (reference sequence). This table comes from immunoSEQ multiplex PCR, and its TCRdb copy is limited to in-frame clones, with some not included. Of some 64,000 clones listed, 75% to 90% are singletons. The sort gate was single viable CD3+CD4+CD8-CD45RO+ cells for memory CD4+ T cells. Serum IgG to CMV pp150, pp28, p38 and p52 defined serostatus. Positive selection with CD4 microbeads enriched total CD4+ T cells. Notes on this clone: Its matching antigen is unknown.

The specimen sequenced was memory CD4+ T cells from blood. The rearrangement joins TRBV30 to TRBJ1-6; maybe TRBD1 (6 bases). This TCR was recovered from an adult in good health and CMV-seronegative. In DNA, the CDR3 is TGTGCCTGGAGGCAACAGGGTAATTCACCCCTCCACTTT. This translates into CAWRQQGNSPLHF.